Sequencing of this T cell receptor beta chain was carried out in a study of T cells in tuberculosis. The V end was cut by 7 bases, the J end by 5 bases, with 20 bases between. This CDR3 comprises 14 residues. Germline CDR1 and CDR2: GTSNPN and SVGIG (reference sequence). Data came from immunoSEQ multiplex PCR; TCRdb stores just in-frame clones and leaves some out. Of some 25,000 clones in the sample, just under 97% were seen once. This clone has only one observation. Latent tuberculosis screening used tuberculin skin test and IGRA at entry. This TCR came from a donor aged 10-29 years with latent tuberculosis or without tuberculosis infection. V is TRBV30 and J is TRBJ1-1; D is perhaps TRBD1 (6 bases). Sequencing input: PBMCs. The DNA for the CDR3 is TGTGCCTTCTCTCCAGGGGCCGGAAAGACTGAAGCTTTCTTT. Translating gives CAFSPGAGKTEAFF.